This T cell receptor (beta chain) emerged from a study of cytomegalovirus exposure and HLA in healthy donors. Vbeta (60) and Jbeta (13) primers were used in the PCR. Sequencing was performed with immunoSEQ multiplex PCR; in TCRdb, only in-frame clones are kept and a portion is missing. Of about 77,000 clones in the sample, around 78% were seen once. Nominally healthy donors provided the samples, though records likely missed some immune exposures. Regarding the study as a whole: Being productive about 87% or about 30% of the time was typical of most TCR beta V segments in an earlier analysis. Highly shared variants forming one cluster were likely a sequencing artifact. Accurate HLA-A and HLA-B prediction from TCR beta sequences was reported for most subjects.

Worth noting for this clone: Its antigen is unidentified.

Sequencing was performed on PBMCs. The sequence was obtained from a man aged 40-49 years in good health and CMV-seronegative.

The CDR3 DNA reads as TGTGCCAGCAGCGTATCGGGCACTGAAGCTTTCTTT. As protein: CASSVSGTEAFF. The V gene is TRBV9, the J gene TRBJ1-1; D remains unclear. The length of the CDR3 is 12 residues. Germline lookup yields CDR1 SGDLS and CDR2 YYNGEE. V was shortened by 1 base and J by 4 bases, with 5 bases between the two germline ends.